Listed below are T cell receptor beta chains from one sample, sequenced in a study of CD8+ T cells in alopecia areata. The data were produced by immunoSEQ multiplex PCR, yet TCRdb's version contains in-frame clones alone and is incomplete. This table has roughly 180,000 clones, 60% appearing once. The input for sequencing was CD4+ T cells sorted from blood, taken at week 4, from a patient treated with tofacitinib. These receptors came from a human donor with alopecia areata. Each CDR3 is given with its conserved first and last residue. The D gene is left open where the match is weak. Size tells how often a clone was seen (once, few, many) or the class of an expanded clone, and some rows leave it out.

TRBV29-1,TRBJ1-1,-,-,CSVEGQLNTEAFF,TGCAGCGTTGAAGGACAGCTAAACACTGAAGCTTTCTTT
TRBV20-1,TRBJ1-1,-,-,CSALGARRAFF,TGCAGTGCGCTTGGGGCGAGGAGGGCTTTCTTT
TRBV9,TRBJ1-1,-,-,CASSVDRGLDTEAFF,TGTGCCAGCAGCGTAGATCGGGGGCTGGACACTGAAGCTTTCTTT
TRBV4-3,TRBJ2-1,-,TRBD1,CASSQPGQGINEQFF,TGCGCCAGCAGCCAACCGGGACAGGGTATCAATGAGCAGTTCTTC
TRBV5-6,TRBJ1-6,-,TRBD1,CASSWGQGNSPLHF,TGTGCCAGCAGCTGGGGACAGGGGAATTCACCCCTCCACTTT
TRBV7-9,TRBJ2-1,once,-,CASSPLYEQFF,TGTGCCAGCAGCCCCCTGTATGAGCAGTTCTTC
TRBV23-1,TRBJ1-5,-,-,CASSPPSLNQPQHF,TGCGCCAGCAGCCCCCCAAGTTTGAATCAGCCCCAGCATTTT
TRBV30,TRBJ2-5,-,-,CAWSRTYRGGETQYF,TGTGCCTGGAGTAGAACCTACAGGGGAGGAGAGACCCAGTACTTC
TRBV5-4,TRBJ2-3,-,TRBD2,CASSPGGFTDTQYF,TGTGCCAGCAGCCCGGGGGGATTCACAGATACGCAGTATTTT
TRBV29-1,TRBJ2-5,few,-,CSVGDRQETQYF,TGCAGCGTTGGTGACAGGCAAGAGACCCAGTACTTC
TRBV30,TRBJ1-2,-,TRBD1,CAWADRSYGYTF,TGTGCCTGGGCGGACAGGAGCTATGGCTACACCTTC
TRBV30,TRBJ1-6,-,-,CAWTEGTRDNSPLHF,TGTGCCTGGACGGAGGGGACACGGGATAATTCACCCCTCCACTTT
TRBV13,TRBJ1-1,once,TRBD1,CASSSRDRNTEAFF,TGTGCCAGCAGCTCCAGGGACAGGAACACTGAAGCTTTCTTT
TRBV28,TRBJ2-5,-,TRBD2,CASSGGTSGGPEETQYF,TGTGCCAGCAGTGGCGGGACTAGCGGGGGGCCCGAAGAGACCCAGTACTTC
TRBV28,TRBJ2-1,-,TRBD1,CASRGQGDNEQFF,TGTGCCAGCAGGGGACAGGGAGACAATGAGCAGTTCTTC
TRBV29-1,TRBJ2-7,-,-,CSVEMAGPSYEQYF,TGCAGCGTTGAGATGGCAGGCCCTTCCTACGAGCAGTACTTC
TRBV10-3,TRBJ1-1,few,-,CAIVRGTEAFF,TGTGCCATCGTCAGGGGCACTGAAGCTTTCTTT
TRBV30,TRBJ2-7,-,-,CAWGWGTYHEQYF,TGTGCCTGGGGGTGGGGAACTTACCACGAGCAGTACTTC
TRBV30,TRBJ2-2,-,-,CAWSVLGELFF,TGTGCCTGGAGTGTACTGGGGGAGCTGTTTTTT
TRBV6-6,TRBJ1-5,-,-,CASSYAGDQPQHF,TGTGCCAGCAGTTATGCCGGGGATCAGCCCCAGCATTTT
TRBV5-1,TRBJ2-3,-,-,CASSLGSFGSTDTQYF,TGCGCCAGCAGCTTGGGATCCTTTGGTAGCACAGATACGCAGTATTTT
TRBV9,TRBJ2-7,-,-,CASSVVGSRQSEQYF,TGTGCCAGCAGCGTAGTGGGTAGTAGGCAGTCCGAGCAGTACTTC
TRBV5-1,TRBJ2-6,-,-,CASSLLGAGSGANVLTF,TGCGCCAGCAGCTTACTGGGTGCAGGGTCTGGGGCCAACGTCCTGACTTTC
TRBV20-1,TRBJ1-1,once,TRBD1,CSADRGKWAFF,TGCAGTGCGGACAGGGGGAAGTGGGCTTTCTTT
TRBV18,TRBJ1-1,-,-,CASSPDLNTEAFF,TGTGCCAGCTCACCGGATCTGAACACTGAAGCTTTCTTT
TRBV30,TRBJ1-2,-,-,CAWIGLNYGYTF,TGTGCCTGGATAGGGCTTAACTATGGCTACACCTTC
TRBV20-1,TRBJ2-7,-,-,CSARQGYEQYF,TGCAGTGCTAGACAGGGGTACGAGCAGTACTTC
TRBV30,TRBJ1-2,-,-,CAWSVRQVDAGYTF,TGTGCCTGGAGTGTAAGACAGGTGGATGCTGGCTACACCTTC
TRBV27,TRBJ2-7,once,-,CASSLMGEVQAYEQYF,TGTGCCAGCAGTTTAATGGGTGAGGTACAGGCCTACGAGCAGTACTTC
TRBV18,TRBJ2-2,few,-,CASSLTTGQNTGELFF,TGTGCCAGCTCCCTAACCACGGGACAGAACACCGGGGAGCTGTTTTTT
TRBV28,TRBJ2-7,few,-,CASKGNSGTYEQYF,TGTGCCAGCAAAGGGAACTCCGGAACCTACGAGCAGTACTTC
TRBV2,TRBJ2-1,few,TRBD2,CASSAPGGRGNEQFF,TGTGCCAGCAGCGCACCGGGAGGAAGAGGTAATGAGCAGTTCTTC
TRBV29-1,TRBJ1-5,-,-,CSVKGNNQPQHF,TGCAGCGTGAAGGGGAACAATCAGCCCCAGCATTTT
TRBV5-6,TRBJ2-7,-,-,CASSPVDDSYEQYF,TGTGCCAGCAGCCCCGTCGACGATTCCTACGAGCAGTACTTC
TRBV9,TRBJ2-1,-,-,CASSVGQVFYNEQFF,TGTGCCAGCAGCGTAGGACAGGTATTCTACAATGAGCAGTTCTTC
TRBV30,TRBJ2-5,-,-,CAWMGRIETQYF,TGTGCCTGGATGGGCCGTATAGAGACCCAGTACTTC
TRBV9,TRBJ2-1,-,TRBD2,CASSSTLSGGLNEQFF,TGTGCCAGCAGCTCAACACTAAGCGGGGGTCTGAATGAGCAGTTCTTC
TRBV7-8,TRBJ1-1,-,TRBD1,CASSPRQGAQTEAFF,TGTGCCAGCAGCCCGAGACAGGGGGCACAAACTGAAGCTTTCTTT
TRBV7-2,TRBJ2-1,-,-,CASSFTVDEQFF,TGTGCCAGCAGCTTTACAGTGGATGAGCAGTTCTTC
TRBV5-1,TRBJ1-2,-,-,CASSPFSHSNYGYTF,TGCGCCAGCAGCCCCTTTTCCCACTCTAACTATGGCTACACCTTC
TRBV7-2,TRBJ2-5,-,TRBD2,CASSLGGGETQYF,TGTGCCAGCAGCTTAGGGGGAGGGGAGACCCAGTACTTC
TRBV2,TRBJ1-3,-,-,CASSDWREGVNTIYF,TGTGCCAGCAGTGATTGGAGGGAAGGGGTAAACACCATATATTTT
TRBV6-1,TRBJ1-1,-,-,CASNMNTEAFF,TGTGCCAGCAACATGAACACTGAAGCTTTCTTT
TRBV5-4,TRBJ2-1,-,-,CASSSRQLWNEQFF,TGTGCCAGCAGCAGCCGACAGCTATGGAATGAGCAGTTCTTC
TRBV30,TRBJ1-2,-,-,CAWSVQGEAITF,TGTGCCTGGAGTGTACAAGGTGAGGCTATCACCTTC
TRBV11-2,TRBJ1-2,few,-,CASSLGNRRYTF,TGTGCCAGCAGCTTAGGGAATAGGCGCTACACCTTC
TRBV28,TRBJ2-7,few,-,CASSPTTYEQYF,TGTGCCAGCAGCCCCACGACCTACGAGCAGTACTTC
TRBV28,TRBJ1-4,-,-,CASSLGQPEKLFF,TGTGCCAGCAGTTTGGGCCAACCGGAAAAACTGTTTTTT
TRBV6-5,TRBJ1-1,-,-,CASTTRQVNRAEAFF,TGTGCCAGCACGACGCGACAGGTGAACCGGGCTGAAGCTTTCTTT
TRBV5-1,TRBJ2-3,-,-,CASSLLPDTQYF,TGCGCCAGCAGCTTGCTACCCGATACGCAGTATTTT
TRBV4-3,TRBJ2-6,-,TRBD1,CASSQGQGAGANVLTF,TGCGCCAGCAGCCAAGGTCAGGGGGCTGGGGCCAACGTCCTGACTTTC
TRBV11-2,TRBJ2-1,-,TRBD2,CASSLTGGLYYNEQFF,TGTGCCAGCAGCCTAACGGGGGGGCTATACTACAATGAGCAGTTCTTC
TRBV29-1,TRBJ1-2,once,TRBD1,CSVDGQGALSYGYTF,TGCAGCGTAGACGGACAGGGGGCGCTGAGTTATGGCTACACCTTC
TRBV14,TRBJ2-7,-,-,CASSRSVEQYF,TGTGCCAGCAGCCGATCTGTGGAGCAGTACTTC
TRBV30,TRBJ2-2,-,-,CAWSQRTVTNTGELFF,TGTGCCTGGAGTCAAAGGACCGTCACGAACACCGGGGAGCTGTTTTTT
TRBV4-3,TRBJ2-2,few,-,CASSQIRRGPFTGELFF,TGCGCCAGCAGCCAAATCAGGCGGGGGCCCTTCACCGGGGAGCTGTTTTTT
TRBV29-1,TRBJ2-7,-,TRBD1,CSVLRDRAGYEQYF,TGCAGCGTCCTCCGGGACAGGGCGGGCTACGAGCAGTACTTC
TRBV29-1,TRBJ2-5,many,-,CSVQPFPGLLQETQYF,TGCAGCGTCCAACCTTTTCCCGGACTACTTCAAGAGACCCAGTACTTC
TRBV2,TRBJ1-6,-,-,CASSGSGSPLHF,TGTGCCAGCAGTGGATCGGGATCACCCCTCCACTTT